This passage covers 30 T cell receptor beta chains from one sample sequenced in a study of vaccination and CD4 T cells after COVID-19. Sequencing of DNA taken from cultured CD4+ T cells relied on the Oncomine TCR Beta short-read assay. Using its own MiXCR run on the PCR reads, TCRdb lists one record per CDR3 protein. The table lists about 20,000 distinct CDR3 sequences, 23% of them singletons. These receptors are not linked to any known antigen. As to treatment: roughly 10-day PBMC culture with coronavirus spike peptide pools or control peptides (ViraFEST assay). Material: cultured CD4+ T cells from blood. These receptors were collected from a human donor with COVID-19.

This clonotype was observed a few times. The chain recombines TRBV7-8 with TRBJ2-2, with 10 bases aligning to TRBD1. V was clipped by 5 bases and J by 4 bases; unmatched bases: 7. The CDR3 is 16 residues long. Germline loops: CDR1 SGHVS, CDR2 FQNEAQ. The CDR3 region has the DNA TGTGCCAGCAGCACCCGGACAGGGGGATTCACCGGGGAGCTGTTTTTT. Its protein is CASSTRTGGFTGELFF.

V usage is TRBV11-3 and J usage is TRBJ2-1; 10 positions agree with TRBD2. This CDR3 is 20 amino acids long. V lost 3 bases and J lost 0; bases outside the gene matches: 14. Germline-derived CDR1 and CDR2 are SGHNT and YENEEA. As DNA, the CDR3 is TGTGCCAGCAGCTTCCGGGAGTCTAGCGGGGGCCTTAGCTCCTACAATGAGCAGTTCTTC. Translated, it gives CASSFRESSGGLSSYNEQFF. The whole variable domain, remainder taken from reference TRBV11-3 and TRBJ2-1, is EAGVVQSPRYKIIEKKQPVAFWCNPISGHNTLYWYLQNLGQGPELLIRYENEEAVDDSQLPKDRFSAERLKGVDSTLKIQPAELGDSAVYLCASSFRESSGGLSSYNEQFFGPGTRLTVL.

This clonotype was seen a handful of times. The chain recombines TRBV19 with TRBJ1-6; TRBD1 might be the D (6 bases). Trimming shortened V by 7 bases and J by 9 bases, and 19 bases separated the two germline ends. This CDR3 has 15 residues. The germline V gene encodes CDR1 LNHDA and CDR2 SQIVND (reference sequence). The CDR3 DNA reads as TGTGCCAGTACCGACTCCAGGGGAAGCGGTTCACCCCTCCACTTT. Translation gives CASTDSRGSGSPLHF.

The V gene is TRBV2, the J gene TRBJ2-1; 10 bases are shared with TRBD2. J lost 6 bases, V lost 6 bases, and 5 bases had no gene match. Germline assignment: CDR1 SNHLY and CDR2 FYNNEI. CDR3 size: 14 residues. The CDR3 loop reads CASRASGGSNEQFF. The CDR3 nucleotides are TGTGCCAGCAGGGCTAGCGGGGGCTCCAATGAGCAGTTCTTC.

This clonotype appeared a few times. The chain combines TRBV5-1 with TRBJ1-2; no clear D gene. The germline CDR1 and CDR2 sequences are SGHRS and YFSETQ. The V and J ends lost 0 bases and 5 bases respectively, with 14 bases between them. There are 15 residues in the CDR3. The CDR3 nucleotides are TGCGCCAGCAGCTTGGTTGACACCCCATGGTATGGCTACACCTTC. It yields the protein CASSLVDTPWYGYTF.

In this sample, this clonotype turned up a few times. The gene calls are TRBV6-1 and TRBJ2-7; D is unresolved. The V gene lost 4 bases and the J gene lost 6 bases, with 13 bases spanning the gap. Germline V gives CDR1 MNHNS, CDR2 SASEGT. There are 13 residues in the CDR3. The chain's CDR3 is CASSALPFGEQYF. The CDR3, as DNA: TGTGCCAGCAGTGCCCTCCCCTTTGGCGAGCAGTACTTC.

This clonotype was counted between two and nine times. This chain links TRBV25-1 with TRBJ1-5, with D unclear. The CDR3 is made up of 14 amino acids. V was shortened by 2 bases and J by 4 bases, with 9 bases between the two germline ends. CDR1 and CDR2 (germline): MGHDK, SYGVNS. DNA for the CDR3: TGTGCCAGCAGTGAAGCGGGGTGGAATCAGCCCCAGCATTTT. Residues: CASSEAGWNQPQHF.

The chain combines TRBV12-3 or TRBV12-4 with TRBJ1-5; D is undetermined. This CDR3 region has 15 residues. Trimming removed 1 base at V and 0 bases at J, with 7 bases between. CDR3 in DNA: TGTGCCAGCAGTTTAGAGACCGTTAGCAATCAGCCCCAGCATTTT. This sequence encodes CASSLETVSNQPQHF.

The CDR3 DNA reads TGTGCCAGCAGCAGACGGGACAGGGTGGTAGACACCGGGGAGCTGTTTTTT. This codes for CASSRRDRVVDTGELFF. V usage is TRBV7-3 and J usage is TRBJ2-2; 9 nucleotides align to TRBD1. The CDR3 has 17 residues. Germline V gives CDR1 SGHTA, CDR2 FQGTGA. Trimming removed 5 bases from V and 3 bases from J; junction bases left unmatched: 10.

The chain couples TRBV2 to TRBJ2-2; TRBD2 aligns across 12 bases. The germline gives CDR1 SNHLY, CDR2 FYNNEI. This CDR3 is 15 amino acids long. J gave up 7 bases and V 6 bases, and 6 bases lay outside the gene matches. The CDR3 DNA reads as TGTGCCAGCAGGCGGACTAGCGGGGTTGACGGGGAGCTGTTTTTT. It specifies CASRRTSGVDGELFF.

The V and J genes are TRBV12-3 or TRBV12-4 and TRBJ2-2; D gene uncertain. V was cut by 5 bases and J by 0 bases, with 7 bases left in between. This CDR3 comprises 14 residues. This CDR3 is CASSTRTNTGELFF. CDR3 sequence (DNA): TGTGCCAGCAGTACCCGGACGAACACCGGGGAGCTGTTTTTT.

This clonotype was seen more than once but under ten times. As DNA, the CDR3 is TGTGCCAGCAGTGGGGACAGGGGGGGCAATCAGCCCCAGCATTTT. Amino acids: CASSGDRGGNQPQHF. The chain couples TRBV2 to TRBJ1-5; TRBD1 matches at 11 bases. Germline V gives CDR1 SNHLY, CDR2 FYNNEI. V gave up 4 bases and J gave up 2 bases; unmatched junction bases: 1. The CDR3 is 15 residues long.

The gene calls are TRBV5-1 and TRBJ2-3; a weak D match, TRBD1 (5 bases). Germline lookup yields CDR1 SGHRS and CDR2 YFSETQ. The CDR3 is 15 amino acids. The V and J ends lost 3 bases and 1 base respectively, with 12 bases between them. Here the CDR3 DNA reads TGCGCCAGCAGCTCGCGGACACCTGGCACAGATACGCAGTATTTT. Its protein is CASSSRTPGTDTQYF.

J is TRBJ1-5 and V is TRBV6-2 or TRBV6-3; no reliable D call. V shed 0 bases and J shed 9 bases, with 9 bases lying between them. CDR1 and CDR2 from the germline V gene are MNHEY and SVGEGT. The CDR3 is 13 residues long. In DNA, the CDR3 is TGTGCCAGCAGTTACTCGGAGGGTAGGCCCCAGCATTTT. Translation: CASSYSEGRPQHF.

The DNA of the CDR3 is TGTGCCAGCACCAATAGACCAGCCAACTACGAGCAGTACTTC. Its protein product is CASTNRPANYEQYF. The chain joins TRBV7-9 to TRBJ2-7; D call uncertain. Germline V gives CDR1 SEHNR, CDR2 FQNEAQ (reference sequence). This CDR3 is 14 amino acids long. Trimming stripped 7 bases from V and 3 bases from J, with 16 bases between.

V usage is TRBV6-5 and J usage is TRBJ1-3; D gene unclear. This CDR3 has 17 amino acids. Germline values: CDR1 MNHEY, CDR2 SVGAGI. Trimming shortened V by 4 bases and J by 0 bases, and 16 bases separated the two germline ends. Here the CDR3 DNA reads TGTGCCAGCAGTTCCCCCCCCACGGATGTCTCTGGAAACACCATATATTTT. Its translation: CASSSPPTDVSGNTIYF.

The rearrangement joins TRBV18 to TRBJ1-1; D is unclear. This CDR3 has 14 residues. Germline V lookup: CDR1 KGHSH, CDR2 LQKENI. V was pared by 2 bases and J by 1 base, with 8 bases between. CDR3 loop: CASSPGVPNTEAFF. As DNA, the CDR3 is TGTGCCAGCTCACCAGGGGTTCCGAACACTGAAGCTTTCTTT. Full variable domain (remainder filled in from reference TRBV18 and TRBJ1-1): NAGVMQNPRHLVRRRGQEARLRCSPMKGHSHVYWYRQLPEEGLKFMVYLQKENIIDESGMPKERFSAEFPKEGPSILRIQQVVRGDSAAYFCASSPGVPNTEAFFGQGTRLTVV.

A note on this clonotype: Germline and junction disagree at one end, which may indicate a read error. The genes are TRBV7-7 and TRBJ2-2; D call uncertain. Germline loops: CDR1 SSHAT, CDR2 FNYEAQ (reference sequence). This CDR3 comprises 15 residues. The DNA for the CDR3 is TGTGCTAGCAGCTTAGTTCCATCTAACACCGGGGAGCTGTTTTTT. It translates to CASSLVPSNTGELFF.

The chain employs TRBV4-1 and TRBJ1-2; unclear D gene. The CDR3 is 14 residues long. The V end lost 1 base, the J end lost 2 bases, and 8 bases lay between the germline ends. The germline CDR1 and CDR2 sequences are MGHRA and YSYEKL. The CDR3 DNA follows: TGCGCCAGCAGCCAAGCCGCGAGAAACTATGGCTACACCTTC. Amino acid sequence: CASSQAARNYGYTF.

The rearrangement uses TRBV6-1 and TRBJ2-7; no definite D call. Trimming took 4 bases from V and 2 from J, leaving 18 bases between them. CDR1 and CDR2 (germline): MNHNS, SASEGT. The CDR3 covers 16 residues. CDR3 coding DNA: TGTGCCAGCAGTGGCGCACAAACCTTGACGACCTACGAGCAGTACTTC. Translating it yields CASSGAQTLTTYEQYF.

The chain couples TRBV11-2 to TRBJ2-2, with D possibly called TRBD1 or TRBD2 (5 bases each). This CDR3 region has 15 residues. Germline V gene sequence: CDR1 SGHAT, CDR2 FQNNGV. Trimming shortened V by 5 bases and J by 1 base, and 11 bases separated the two germline ends. The CDR3 nucleotides read TGTGCCAGCAGCAACCGGGACGGGAACACCGGGGAGCTGTTTTTT. The encoded protein is CASSNRDGNTGELFF.

The sample holds a few counts of this clonotype. This rearrangement joins TRBV7-8 to TRBJ1-1; no clear D gene. The CDR3 has 13 amino acids. Germline CDR1 is SGHVS and CDR2 is FQNEAQ. Trimming pared 1 base from V and 11 bases from J, leaving 14 bases between. The CDR3 coding sequence is TGTGCCAGCAGCTTAGAACTGGGCAGTGCCGCTTTCTTT. Translation: CASSLELGSAAFF.

This clonotype was seen a handful of times. V and J are TRBV19 and TRBJ2-5; 7 bases agree with TRBD2. The germline V gene has CDR1 LNHDA and CDR2 SQIVND (reference sequence). The CDR3 has 13 amino acids. J lost 5 bases, V lost 7 bases, and 7 bases had no gene match. The CDR3 DNA reads as TGTGCCAGTAAACATCAGGGAGGGGAGACCCAGTACTTC. Amino acid sequence: CASKHQGGETQYF.

This rearrangement joins TRBV14 to TRBJ2-7, with TRBD1 identical over 9 bases. CDR1 and CDR2 from the germline V gene are SGHDN and FVKESK. Trimming took 4 bases from V and 6 from J; bases not matched to a gene: 7. The CDR3 is 14 residues long. The CDR3, as DNA: TGTGCCAGCAGCCCCCCCGGGACAGGGCGCGAGCAGTACTTC. It translates to CASSPPGTGREQYF.

This clonotype was observed a handful of times. The chain uses TRBV19 and TRBJ2-7; D uncertain. The V end lost 5 bases, the J end lost 0 bases, and 5 bases lay between the germline ends. CDR3 length: 12 amino acids. In germline, CDR1 is LNHDA, CDR2 SQIVND (reference sequence). This chain's CDR3 is CASSASSYEQYF. The CDR3 DNA reads TGTGCCAGTAGTGCCAGCTCCTACGAGCAGTACTTC.

The rearrangement uses TRBV10-2 and TRBJ2-3; D is undetermined. This CDR3 has 14 amino acids. CDR1 is WSHSY and CDR2 is SAAADI in the germline V gene. Trimming left V 7 bases short and J 0 bases short, with 11 bases between. The DNA of the CDR3 is TGCGCCAGCATAGGCGGTGCTAGCACAGATACGCAGTATTTT. This codes for CASIGGASTDTQYF.

This clonotype was detected a few times. The rearrangement joins TRBV6-1 to TRBJ1-2; the D is unclear. CDR1 and CDR2 (germline): MNHNS, SASEGT. CDR3 length: 17 residues. Trimming removed 1 base from V and 8 bases from J, with 23 bases in between. The CDR3 is CASSEGSFSNTILGYTF. In DNA form, the CDR3 reads TGTGCCAGCAGTGAAGGGAGCTTCAGCAATACCATTTTGGGCTACACCTTC.

J is TRBJ1-3 and V is TRBV20-1, with 7 bases matching TRBD1. V dropped 3 bases and J dropped 0; count of bases not matched to a gene: 2. The CDR3 runs to 14 residues. Germline lookup yields CDR1 DFQATT and CDR2 SNEGSKA (reference sequence). The CDR3 spells CSARDRNSGNTIYF. The DNA of the CDR3 is TGCAGTGCTAGGGACAGGAACTCTGGAAACACCATATATTTT.

This clonotype was detected a few times. This rearrangement joins TRBV20-1 to TRBJ1-1; D remains ambiguous. The CDR3 has 12 residues. The V and J ends lost 4 bases and 13 bases respectively, with 19 bases between them. The germline V gene has CDR1 DFQATT and CDR2 SNEGSKA (reference sequence). The CDR3: CSATVSEAESFF. In DNA, the CDR3 is TGCAGTGCTACAGTCTCCGAGGCCGAAAGTTTCTTT.

This clonotype has just a few counts. This chain joins TRBV24-1 and TRBJ2-7, with TRBD1 as a possible D gene (6 bases). Trimming stripped 4 bases from V and 7 bases from J, with 13 bases between. The CDR3 totals 13 residues. Per germline, CDR1 KGHDR and CDR2 SFDVKD. The CDR3 loop is CATSEQGRLEQYF. In nucleotides, the CDR3 is TGTGCCACCAGTGAACAGGGCCGTCTTGAGCAGTACTTC.